A single sample gave rise to the 28 T cell receptor beta chains below, sequenced in a study of naive and memory T cell subsets. Overall study findings and caveats: A few larger clonotypes appeared in naive repertoires, especially CD8, possibly memory cells re-expressing CD45RA.

Both TRBC1 and TRBC2 were covered by a beta constant-region primer of two equimolar oligonucleotides. Four rounds of PCR amplified the ligated cDNA using nested alpha and beta constant-region primers plus SP2. Each CDR3 protein is one row after TCRdb ran MiXCR on the UMI-ligation and nested PCR reads. The table shows 130,000 to 150,000 distinct CDR3 sequences, with 22% occurring only once. The antigens for these receptors are not known. Sample: naive CD4+ T cells from blood. These receptors came from a human donor in good health.

The chain joins TRBV5-1 to TRBJ2-3, with 11 nucleotides matching TRBD2. The CDR3 sequence is 16 residues long. Germline loops: CDR1 SGHRS, CDR2 YFSETQ. V lost 4 bases to trimming and J lost 4 bases; unmatched junction nucleotides: 8. The CDR3 nucleotides are TGCGCCAGCAGCCGTTTAGCGGGAGGGAATTCAGATACGCAGTATTTT. Translating it yields CASSRLAGGNSDTQYF.

The chain has TRBV28 and TRBJ2-5; 8 bases are shared with TRBD1. J gave up 0 bases and V 5 bases, and 5 bases lay outside the gene matches. The CDR3 is made up of 15 amino acids. CDR1 is MDHEN, CDR2 SYDVKM, per germline. The DNA of the CDR3 is TGTGCCAGCAGTCCCCTGGACAGGGACCAAGAGACCCAGTACTTC. Amino acids: CASSPLDRDQETQYF.

The rearrangement joins TRBV2 to TRBJ2-7; 7 nucleotides align to TRBD2. The CDR3 is made up of 14 amino acids. The ends lost 3 bases at V and 5 bases at J; junction bases unmatched: 7. The germline V gene encodes CDR1 SNHLY and CDR2 FYNNEI. The CDR3 sequence is CASSDRAGDDEQYF. CDR3 in DNA: TGTGCCAGCAGTGATCGGGCGGGAGACGACGAGCAGTACTTC.

This chain links TRBV29-1 with TRBJ1-3, with D maybe TRBD1 (5 bases). This CDR3 contains 14 residues. From germline, CDR1 is SQVTM and CDR2 ANQGSEA. Trimming removed 0 bases from V and 4 bases from J, with 10 bases in between. CDR3 DNA: TGCAGCGTTGAAGATCGGGGGTTGGGAAACACCATATATTTT. It specifies CSVEDRGLGNTIYF.

About this clonotype itself: A much larger clone differs by one base, so this may be a read error. The genes are TRBV6-1 and TRBJ2-7; D uncertain. Germline V lookup: CDR1 MNHNS, CDR2 SASEGT. This CDR3 spans 12 amino acids. This chain's CDR3 is CASSEGYHERYF. CDR3 DNA: TGTGCCAGCAGTGAAGGCTACCACGAGCGGTACTTC.

This clonotype has more than one count but fewer than ten. The chain couples TRBV6-5 to TRBJ2-1, with TRBD2 identical over 7 bases. The CDR3 extends over 15 amino acids. Germline V CDR1 and CDR2: MNHEY, SVGAGI. With V trimmed by 6 bases and J by 7 bases, 12 bases remained unmatched. Written as DNA, the CDR3 is TGTGCCAGCAGCGCTCCCGGGCGGGAGTTGAATGAGCAGTTCTTC. Translation gives CASSAPGRELNEQFF.

The chain has TRBV24-1 and TRBJ2-3, with TRBD1 matching over 9 bases. V trimming: 4 bases; J trimming: 5 bases; junction bases outside the gene matches: 9. The germline CDR1 and CDR2 sequences are KGHDR and SFDVKD. The CDR3 loop spans 16 amino acids. The CDR3 protein is CATSEPGQGIRDTQYF. The CDR3 DNA reads as TGTGCCACCAGTGAACCGGGACAGGGAATTAGAGATACGCAGTATTTT.

The J gene is TRBJ2-3, the V gene TRBV9, with D hard to call. Germline V gives CDR1 SGDLS, CDR2 YYNGEE. CDR3 length equals 12 residues. The V gene lost 0 bases and the J gene lost 2 bases, with 1 base spanning the gap. DNA of the CDR3: TGTGCCAGCAGCGTAGACACAGATACGCAGTATTTT. It yields the protein CASSVDTDTQYF.

There are a few counts of this clonotype. This chain uses TRBV2 with TRBJ1-5; D call uncertain. Germline lookup yields CDR1 SNHLY and CDR2 FYNNEI. The CDR3 totals 14 residues. V was clipped by 3 bases and J by 0 bases, with 6 bases between them. The DNA for the CDR3 is TGTGCCAGCAGTGACAGGTATAGCAATCAGCCCCAGCATTTT. Amino acids: CASSDRYSNQPQHF.

This sequence joins TRBV27 and TRBJ1-1; TRBD1 matches 8 bases. This CDR3 comprises 13 residues. V lost 5 bases, J lost 6 bases, and 5 bases stayed unmatched. CDR1 and CDR2 (germline): MNHEY, SMNVEV (reference sequence). In nucleotides, the CDR3 is TGTGCCAGCAGTAAGACAGGGGCGGCTGAAGCTTTCTTT. Translated, it gives CASSKTGAAEAFF.

V and J are TRBV20-1 and TRBJ1-1; tentatively, D is TRBD1 (6 bases). The V end lost 5 bases, the J end lost 1 base, and 20 bases lay between the germline ends. The CDR3 consists of 16 residues. Germline CDR1 and CDR2: DFQATT and SNEGSKA (reference sequence). The CDR3 protein is CSASKRARGENTEAFF. CDR3 sequence (DNA): TGCAGTGCTTCCAAGAGGGCTAGGGGGGAGAACACTGAAGCTTTCTTT.

The CDR3 DNA reads as TGTGCCAGCAGTTATACAAGCGGCAGGGCTGGGGCCAACGTCCTGACTTTC. Amino acid sequence: CASSYTSGRAGANVLTF. The chain is built from TRBV12-3 or TRBV12-4 and TRBJ2-6; D tentatively fits TRBD1 or TRBD2 (5 bases each). This CDR3 has 17 residues. V was shortened by 4 bases and J by 2 bases, with 15 bases between the two germline ends.

The chain carries TRBV13 and TRBJ2-7, with D perhaps matching TRBD2 (7 bases). Germline lookup yields CDR1 PRHDT and CDR2 FYEKMQ (reference sequence). V was pared by 2 bases and J by 3 bases, with 17 bases between. The CDR3 length is 16 residues. The DNA of the CDR3 is TGTGCCAGCAGCTTAAAAGGCCCGGGGGGCTTCTACGAGCAGTACTTC. This translates into CASSLKGPGGFYEQYF.

This clonotype was counted ten times or more. The chain employs TRBV28 and TRBJ1-1; D is undetermined. With 5 bases removed from V and 2 bases from J, the gap between germline ends came to 12 bases. Germline V gene sequence: CDR1 MDHEN, CDR2 SYDVKM. The CDR3 extends over 14 amino acids. DNA of the CDR3: TGTGCCAGCAGTACTGGAACTTTTAACACTGAAGCTTTCTTT. Residues: CASSTGTFNTEAFF.

V is TRBV24-1 and J is TRBJ2-1, with D tentatively TRBD2 (7 bases). V was pared by 8 bases and J by 5 bases, with 12 bases between. CDR1 and CDR2 (germline): KGHDR, SFDVKD. The CDR3 has 13 residues. In DNA, the CDR3 is TGTGCCACCAATGGGAGGGGGAACAATGAGCAGTTCTTC. Translated, it gives CATNGRGNNEQFF.

V is TRBV2 and J is TRBJ1-4; D may be TRBD1 (5 bases). In germline, CDR1 is SNHLY, CDR2 FYNNEI. V was pared by 5 bases and J by 13 bases, with 11 bases between. The CDR3 sequence is 11 residues long. The chain's CDR3 is CASSYAGRLFF. The CDR3 nucleotides are TGTGCCAGCAGTTACGCAGGGAGACTGTTTTTT.

V is TRBV28 and J is TRBJ2-1; TRBD2 aligns across 9 bases. CDR1 is MDHEN and CDR2 is SYDVKM in the germline V gene. Germline trimming cut 5 bases from V and 6 bases from J; bases unmatched to any gene: 8. CDR3 length: 15 residues. CDR3 coding DNA: TGTGCCAGCAGTGCCGCTGGCGGGAGGGCCAATGAGCAGTTCTTC. This gives the protein CASSAAGGRANEQFF.

This clonotype has just a few counts. This chain links TRBV20-1 with TRBJ2-7; the match to TRBD1 covers 9 bases. J gave up 2 bases and V 3 bases, and 11 bases lay outside the gene matches. Germline V gene sequence: CDR1 DFQATT, CDR2 SNEGSKA (reference sequence). This CDR3 contains 16 residues. The CDR3: CSASKEDRGFPYEQYF. As DNA, the CDR3 is TGCAGTGCTAGTAAAGAGGACAGGGGATTCCCCTACGAGCAGTACTTC.

This clonotype has more than one count but fewer than ten. The chain is built from TRBV20-1 and TRBJ2-1, with D possibly matching TRBD2 (7 bases). Trimming took 7 bases from V and 7 from J, leaving 20 bases between them. The CDR3 runs to 14 residues. CDR1 is DFQATT, CDR2 SNEGSKA, per germline (reference sequence). The DNA of the CDR3 is TGCAGTGGGCGAGCGGGACATTATACAAATGAGCAGTTCTTC. As protein: CSGRAGHYTNEQFF.

This chain connects TRBV12-3 or TRBV12-4 to TRBJ2-2; unclear D gene. V was pared by 8 bases and J by 0 bases, with 13 bases between. The CDR3 is 15 amino acids. The CDR3 region is CASDGSTANTGELFF. CDR3 DNA sequence: TGTGCCAGCGACGGATCCACAGCGAACACCGGGGAGCTGTTTTTT.

This clonotype came up many times. The chain employs TRBV7-2 and TRBJ2-3, with D possibly TRBD1 on 5 matching bases. Germline CDR1 and CDR2: SGHTA and FQGNSA. The CDR3 totals 18 residues. Trimming stripped 3 bases from V and 2 bases from J, with 21 bases between. CDR3 DNA: TGTGCCAGCAGCTTCGACCCAGGGATAGTGAGATACACAGATACGCAGTATTTT. Its protein product is CASSFDPGIVRYTDTQYF.

Here the CDR3 reads CSVSTVDEQYF. The DNA of the CDR3 is TGCAGCGTCTCAACCGTGGACGAGCAGTACTTC. The rearrangement links TRBV29-1 to TRBJ2-7; D not resolved. Germline CDR1 is SQVTM and CDR2 is ANQGSEA. V was trimmed by 6 bases and J by 5 bases, leaving 11 bases between them. CDR3 length equals 11 residues.

The DNA of the CDR3 is TGTGCCAGCAGATGGACAAGTGGAGATACGCAGTATTTT. It specifies CASRWTSGDTQYF. The chain links TRBV6-1 to TRBJ2-3, with a possible D match to TRBD1 (5 bases). Between the trimmed V and J ends, which lost 6 bases and 5 bases, there was a span of 12 bases. Germline CDR1 MNHNS, CDR2 SASEGT. The CDR3 sequence is 13 residues long.

This clonotype was picked up many times. V gene TRBV20-1 combines with J gene TRBJ2-3; 14 positions match TRBD2. V shed 2 bases and J 5 bases; nucleotides not matched to a gene: 18. The CDR3 loop spans 20 amino acids. From germline, CDR1 is DFQATT and CDR2 SNEGSKA (reference sequence). In nucleotides, the CDR3 is TGCAGTGCTAGACCTCTAGGGACTAGCGGGAGTAAGGTGAAGCTAGATACGCAGTATTTT. It is translated as CSARPLGTSGSKVKLDTQYF.

This clonotype occurred a few times. Here the CDR3 reads CATSKPGTENTGELFF. As DNA, the CDR3 is TGTGCCACCTCAAAGCCCGGGACTGAGAACACCGGGGAGCTGTTTTTT. The chain uses TRBV24-1 and TRBJ2-2, with D possibly being TRBD2 (6 bases). CDR3 length equals 16 residues. Trimming pared 9 bases from V and 1 base from J, leaving 17 bases between. Germline V gives CDR1 KGHDR, CDR2 SFDVKD.

This chain links TRBV7-2 with TRBJ1-1; D remains unclear. The V end was cut by 2 bases, the J end by 5 bases, with 9 bases between. From germline, CDR1 is SGHTA and CDR2 FQGNSA. This CDR3 is built from 13 residues. CDR3 coding DNA: TGTGCCAGCAGCTTACATTATTGGACTGAAGCTTTCTTT. Its protein product is CASSLHYWTEAFF.

This clonotype was recorded at least ten times. This chain joins TRBV12-3 or TRBV12-4 and TRBJ2-5; the D gene is possibly TRBD1 (5 bases). Deletions cut 6 bases from V and 2 bases from J, with 10 bases between. The length of the CDR3 is 13 residues. For the CDR3, the DNA is TGTGCCAGCAGGCGACAGATACAAGAGACCCAGTACTTC. Its translation: CASRRQIQETQYF.

This clonotype was counted at least ten times. This chain uses TRBV12-3 or TRBV12-4 with TRBJ2-1; 14 positions match TRBD2. V shed 2 bases and J 6 bases; nucleotides not matched to a gene: 6. The CDR3 has 17 residues. Written as DNA, the CDR3 is TGTGCCAGCAGTTTATCGACTAGCGGGAGGGCCGGCAATGAGCAGTTCTTC. It translates to CASSLSTSGRAGNEQFF.